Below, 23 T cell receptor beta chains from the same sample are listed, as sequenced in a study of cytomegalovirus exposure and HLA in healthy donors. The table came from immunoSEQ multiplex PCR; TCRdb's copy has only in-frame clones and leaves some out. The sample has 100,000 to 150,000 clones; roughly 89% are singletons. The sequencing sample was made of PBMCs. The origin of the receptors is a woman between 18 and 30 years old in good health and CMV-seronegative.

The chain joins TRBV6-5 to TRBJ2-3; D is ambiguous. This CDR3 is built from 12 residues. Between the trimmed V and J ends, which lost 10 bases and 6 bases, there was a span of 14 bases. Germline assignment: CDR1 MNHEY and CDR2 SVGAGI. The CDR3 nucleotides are TGTGCCACCCGAGGCTTCGTTGATACGCAGTATTTT. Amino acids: CATRGFVDTQYF.

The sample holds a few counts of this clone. DNA of the CDR3: TGTGCCAGCAGCTTGGAGCAGGGAGGGAACACTGAAGCTTTCTTT. Protein product: CASSLEQGGNTEAFF. The rearrangement links TRBV5-6 to TRBJ1-1; TRBD1 might be the D (5 bases). V shed 0 bases and J shed 1 base, with 10 bases lying between them. This CDR3 spans 15 amino acids. CDR1 and CDR2 from the germline V gene are SGHDT and YYEEEE.

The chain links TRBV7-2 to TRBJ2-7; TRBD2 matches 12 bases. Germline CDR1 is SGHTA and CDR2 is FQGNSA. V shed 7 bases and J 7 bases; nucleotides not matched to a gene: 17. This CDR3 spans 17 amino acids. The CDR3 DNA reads TGTGCCAGCACCCCGACTAGCGGGAGACCGGGTTTAGGTGAGCAGTACTTC. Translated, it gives CASTPTSGRPGLGEQYF.

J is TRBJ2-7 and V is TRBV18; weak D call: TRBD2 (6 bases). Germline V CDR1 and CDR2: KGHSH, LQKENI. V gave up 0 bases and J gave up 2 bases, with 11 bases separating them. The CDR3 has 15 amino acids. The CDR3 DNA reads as TGTGCCAGCTCACCACCCGCGGGGCAGGCCTACGAGCAGTACTTC. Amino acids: CASSPPAGQAYEQYF. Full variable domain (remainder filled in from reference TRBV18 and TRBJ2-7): NAGVMQNPRHLVRRRGQEARLRCSPMKGHSHVYWYRQLPEEGLKFMVYLQKENIIDESGMPKERFSAEFPKEGPSILRIQQVVRGDSAAYFCASSPPAGQAYEQYFGPGTRLTVT.

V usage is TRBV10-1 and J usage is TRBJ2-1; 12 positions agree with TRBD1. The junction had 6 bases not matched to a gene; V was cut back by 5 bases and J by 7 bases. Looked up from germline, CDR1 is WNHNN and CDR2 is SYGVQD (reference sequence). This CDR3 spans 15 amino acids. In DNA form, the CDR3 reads TGCGCCAGCAGTAAGGGGACAGGGGGCTCGAATGAGCAGTTCTTC. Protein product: CASSKGTGGSNEQFF.

The CDR3: CASSEASQNPTEAFF. The CDR3 region has the DNA TGTGCCAGCAGTGAAGCGTCACAGAACCCTACTGAAGCTTTCTTT. The V and J genes are TRBV6-1 and TRBJ1-1, with D uncertain. Germline V gene data show CDR1 as MNHNS and CDR2 as SASEGT. The CDR3 runs to 15 residues. V lost 0 bases, J lost 5 bases, and 13 bases lay in between.

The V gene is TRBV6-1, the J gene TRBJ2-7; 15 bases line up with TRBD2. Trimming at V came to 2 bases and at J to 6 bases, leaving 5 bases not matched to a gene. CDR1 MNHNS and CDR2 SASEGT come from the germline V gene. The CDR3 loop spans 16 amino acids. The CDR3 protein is CASSETGTSGRTEQYF. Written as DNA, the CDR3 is TGTGCCAGCAGTGAAACCGGGACTAGCGGGAGGACCGAGCAGTACTTC.

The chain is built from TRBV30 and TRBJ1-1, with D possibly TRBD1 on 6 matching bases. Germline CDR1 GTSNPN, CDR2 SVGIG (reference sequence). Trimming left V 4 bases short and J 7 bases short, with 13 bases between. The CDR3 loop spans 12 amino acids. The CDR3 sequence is CAWTEGENEAFF. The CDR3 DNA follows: TGTGCCTGGACTGAGGGGGAAAATGAAGCTTTCTTT.

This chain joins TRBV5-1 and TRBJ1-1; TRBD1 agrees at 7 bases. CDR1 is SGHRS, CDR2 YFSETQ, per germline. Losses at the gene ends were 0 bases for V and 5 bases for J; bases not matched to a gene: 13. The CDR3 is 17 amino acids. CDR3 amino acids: CASSLGTGVGLGTEAFF. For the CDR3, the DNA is TGCGCCAGCAGCTTGGGGACAGGCGTCGGTTTGGGGACTGAAGCTTTCTTT.

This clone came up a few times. In DNA form, the CDR3 reads TGTGCCAGCAGCAGACGACTAGCGGGGATTTACAATGAGCAGTTCTTC. It codes for CASSRRLAGIYNEQFF. This chain links TRBV9 with TRBJ2-1, with 11 bases that match TRBD2. Germline lookup yields CDR1 SGDLS and CDR2 YYNGEE. CDR3 size: 16 residues. V lost 4 bases to trimming and J lost 4 bases; unmatched junction nucleotides: 7.

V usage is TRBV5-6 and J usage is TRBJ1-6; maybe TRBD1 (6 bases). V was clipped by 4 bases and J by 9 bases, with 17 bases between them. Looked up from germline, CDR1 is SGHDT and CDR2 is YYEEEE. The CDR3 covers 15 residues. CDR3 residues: CASSPGQNGVSPLHF. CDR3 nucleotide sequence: TGTGCCAGCAGCCCGGGACAAAACGGAGTTTCACCCCTCCACTTT.

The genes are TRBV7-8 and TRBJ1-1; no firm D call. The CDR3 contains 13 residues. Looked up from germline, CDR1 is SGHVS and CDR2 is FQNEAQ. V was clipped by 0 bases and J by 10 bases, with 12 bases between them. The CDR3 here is CASSLASSGVAFF. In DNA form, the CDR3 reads TGTGCCAGCAGCTTAGCGTCATCGGGTGTAGCTTTCTTT.

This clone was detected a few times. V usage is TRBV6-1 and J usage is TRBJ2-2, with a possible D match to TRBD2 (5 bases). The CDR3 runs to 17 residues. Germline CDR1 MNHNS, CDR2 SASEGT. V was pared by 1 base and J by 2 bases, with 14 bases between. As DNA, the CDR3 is TGTGCCAGCAGTGAAGTCGGGGTCGGGGAAAACACCGGGGAGCTGTTTTTT. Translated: CASSEVGVGENTGELFF.

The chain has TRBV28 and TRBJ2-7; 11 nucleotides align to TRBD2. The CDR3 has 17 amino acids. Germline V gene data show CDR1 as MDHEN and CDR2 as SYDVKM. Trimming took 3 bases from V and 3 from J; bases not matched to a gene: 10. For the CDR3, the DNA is TGTGCCAGCAGTTTCCCCCCGACTAGCGGGATTTTCTACGAGCAGTACTTC. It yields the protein CASSFPPTSGIFYEQYF.

The CDR3 bases are TGTGCCAGCAGTTTTAAAGGTCAGGGTCGGAATCAGCCCCAGCATTTT. It encodes CASSFKGQGRNQPQHF. The chain couples TRBV28 to TRBJ1-5; D might be TRBD1 (5 bases). Germline V lookup: CDR1 MDHEN, CDR2 SYDVKM. This CDR3 contains 16 residues. V was shortened by 3 bases and J by 4 bases, with 16 bases between the two germline ends. The full variable domain, with the rest looked up from reference TRBV28 and TRBJ1-5, is DVKVTQSSRYLVKRTGEKVFLECVQDMDHENMFWYRQDPGLGLRLIYFSYDVKMKEKGDIPEGYSVSREKKERFSLILESASTNQTSMYLCASSFKGQGRNQPQHFGDGTRLSIL.

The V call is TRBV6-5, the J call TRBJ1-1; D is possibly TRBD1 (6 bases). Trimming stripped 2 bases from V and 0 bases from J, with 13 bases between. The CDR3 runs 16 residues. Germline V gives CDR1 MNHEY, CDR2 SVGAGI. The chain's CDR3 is CASSYDGRGMNTEAFF. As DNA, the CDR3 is TGTGCCAGCAGTTACGATGGAAGGGGGATGAACACTGAAGCTTTCTTT.

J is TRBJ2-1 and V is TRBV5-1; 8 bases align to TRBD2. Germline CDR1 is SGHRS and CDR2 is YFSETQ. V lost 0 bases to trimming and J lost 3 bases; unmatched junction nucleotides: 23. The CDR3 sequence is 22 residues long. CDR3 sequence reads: CASSLALTASGLRGSFYNEQFF. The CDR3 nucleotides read TGCGCCAGCAGCTTGGCCTTAACAGCTAGCGGGCTCAGGGGATCATTCTACAATGAGCAGTTCTTC.

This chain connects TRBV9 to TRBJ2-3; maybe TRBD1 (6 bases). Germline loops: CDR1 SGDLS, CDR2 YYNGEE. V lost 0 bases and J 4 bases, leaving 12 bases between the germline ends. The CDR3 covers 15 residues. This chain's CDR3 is CASSVAGVLADTQYF. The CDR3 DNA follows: TGTGCCAGCAGCGTAGCAGGGGTTTTGGCAGATACGCAGTATTTT. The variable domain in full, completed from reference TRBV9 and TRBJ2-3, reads DSGVTQTPKHLITATGQRVTLRCSPRSGDLSVYWYQQSLDQGLQFLIQYYNGEERAKGNILERFSAQQFPDLHSELNLSSLELGDSALYFCASSVAGVLADTQYFGPGTRLTVL.

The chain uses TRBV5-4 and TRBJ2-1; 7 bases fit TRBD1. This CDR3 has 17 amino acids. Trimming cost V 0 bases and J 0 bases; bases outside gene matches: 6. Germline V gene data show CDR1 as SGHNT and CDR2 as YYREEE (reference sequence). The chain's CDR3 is CASSLVNSGGSYNEQFF. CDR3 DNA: TGTGCCAGCAGCTTGGTTAACTCAGGGGGCTCCTACAATGAGCAGTTCTTC.

CDR3 nucleotide sequence: TGTGCCAGCTCACCTCGCCGAGAGGGAAGCACCGGGGAGCTGTTTTTT. Translated, it gives CASSPRREGSTGELFF. The rearrangement joins TRBV18 to TRBJ2-2; TRBD2 is a possible D gene (5 bases). The germline V and J ends were trimmed by 3 bases and 4 bases, with 15 bases remaining between them. Germline V gene data show CDR1 as KGHSH and CDR2 as LQKENI. The CDR3 is 16 amino acids.

The CDR3, as DNA: TGTGCCAGCATGCCAGGGGATCGGAGTAATGAAAAACTGTTTTTT. As protein: CASMPGDRSNEKLFF. The rearrangement joins TRBV6-5 to TRBJ1-4, with a tentative D call TRBD1 (6 bases). Per the germline V gene, CDR1 is MNHEY and CDR2 is SVGAGI. The CDR3 loop spans 15 amino acids. Trimming took off 7 bases at V and 4 bases at J, with 16 bases between the two ends.

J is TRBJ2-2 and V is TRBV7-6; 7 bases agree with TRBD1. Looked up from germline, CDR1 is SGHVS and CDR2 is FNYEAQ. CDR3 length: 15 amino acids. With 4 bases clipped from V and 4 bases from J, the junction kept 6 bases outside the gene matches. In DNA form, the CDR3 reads TGTGCCAGCAGCTGGACGGCAGGGGGCACCGGGGAGCTGTTTTTT. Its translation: CASSWTAGGTGELFF.

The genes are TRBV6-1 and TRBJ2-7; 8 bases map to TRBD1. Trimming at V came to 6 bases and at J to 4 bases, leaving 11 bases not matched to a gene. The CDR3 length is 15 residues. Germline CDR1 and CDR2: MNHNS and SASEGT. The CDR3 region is CASSPSTGAGYEQYV. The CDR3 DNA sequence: TGTGCCAGCAGCCCCTCGACAGGGGCCGGGTACGAGCAGTACGTC.